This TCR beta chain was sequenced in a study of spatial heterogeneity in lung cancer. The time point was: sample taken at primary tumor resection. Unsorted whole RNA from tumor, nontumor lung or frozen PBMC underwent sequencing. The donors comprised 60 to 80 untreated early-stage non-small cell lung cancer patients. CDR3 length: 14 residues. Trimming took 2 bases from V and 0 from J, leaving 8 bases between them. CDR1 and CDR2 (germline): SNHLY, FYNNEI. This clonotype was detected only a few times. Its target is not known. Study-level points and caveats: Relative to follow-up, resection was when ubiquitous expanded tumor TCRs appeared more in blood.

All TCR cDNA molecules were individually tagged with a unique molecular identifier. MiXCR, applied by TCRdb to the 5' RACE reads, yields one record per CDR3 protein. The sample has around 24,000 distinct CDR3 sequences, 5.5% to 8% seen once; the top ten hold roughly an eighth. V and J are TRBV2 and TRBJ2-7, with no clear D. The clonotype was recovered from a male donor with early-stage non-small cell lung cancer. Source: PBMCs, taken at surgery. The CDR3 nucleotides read TGTGCCAGCAGTGAACAGCCTCCCTCCTACGAGCAGTACTTC. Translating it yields CASSEQPPSYEQYF.